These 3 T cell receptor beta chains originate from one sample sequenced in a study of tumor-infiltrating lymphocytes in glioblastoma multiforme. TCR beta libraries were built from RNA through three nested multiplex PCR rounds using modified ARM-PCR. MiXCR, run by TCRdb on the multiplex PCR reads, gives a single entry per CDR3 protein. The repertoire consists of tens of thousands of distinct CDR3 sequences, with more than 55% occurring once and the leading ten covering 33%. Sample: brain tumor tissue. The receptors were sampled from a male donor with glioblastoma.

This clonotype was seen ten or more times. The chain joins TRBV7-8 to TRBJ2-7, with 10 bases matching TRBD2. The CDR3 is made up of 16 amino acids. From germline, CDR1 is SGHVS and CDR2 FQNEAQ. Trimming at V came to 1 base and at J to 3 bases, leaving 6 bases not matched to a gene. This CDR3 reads CASSLGRLAGVYEQYF. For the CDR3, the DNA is TGTGCCAGCAGCTTAGGTCGGCTAGCGGGAGTCTACGAGCAGTACTTC.

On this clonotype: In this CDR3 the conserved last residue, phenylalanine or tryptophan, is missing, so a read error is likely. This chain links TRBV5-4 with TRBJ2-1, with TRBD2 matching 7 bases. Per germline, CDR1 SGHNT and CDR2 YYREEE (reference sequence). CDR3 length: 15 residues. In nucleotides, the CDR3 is TGTGCCAGCAGTTTTGGAACCAGCGGGATCAATGTGCAGTTCTAC. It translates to CASSFGTSGINVQFY.

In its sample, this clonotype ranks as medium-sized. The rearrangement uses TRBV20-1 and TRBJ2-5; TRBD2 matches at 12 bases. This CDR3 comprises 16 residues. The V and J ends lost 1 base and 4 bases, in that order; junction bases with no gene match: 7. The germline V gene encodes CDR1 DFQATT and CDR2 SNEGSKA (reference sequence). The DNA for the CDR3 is TGCAGTGCTAGAGGGACTAGCGGGACAGCAAGAGAGACCCAGTACTTC. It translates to CSARGTSGTARETQYF.